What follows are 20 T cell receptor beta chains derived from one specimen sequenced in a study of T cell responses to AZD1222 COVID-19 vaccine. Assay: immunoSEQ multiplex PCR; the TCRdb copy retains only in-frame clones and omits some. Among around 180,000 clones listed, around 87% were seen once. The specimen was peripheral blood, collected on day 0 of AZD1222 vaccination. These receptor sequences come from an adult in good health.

The CDR3 DNA follows: TGTGCCAGTATCCACAGACATCGGGGGCTCCCCACAGATACGCAGTATTTT. It is translated as CASIHRHRGLPTDTQYF. This rearrangement joins TRBV19 to TRBJ2-3, with D perhaps given as TRBD1 or TRBD2 (6 bases each). The V gene's germline CDR1 is LNHDA and CDR2 SQIVND (reference sequence). There are 17 residues in the CDR3. V lost 7 bases to trimming and J lost 2 bases, with 22 bases between them.

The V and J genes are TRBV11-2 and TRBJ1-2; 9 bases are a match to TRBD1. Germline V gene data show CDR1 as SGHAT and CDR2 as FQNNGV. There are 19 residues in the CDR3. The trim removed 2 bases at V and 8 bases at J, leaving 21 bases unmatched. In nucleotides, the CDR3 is TGTGCCAGCAGCTTATCGGTGGTGGCAGGGATGTCACAGGGGGCCGGCTACACCTTC. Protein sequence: CASSLSVVAGMSQGAGYTF.

CDR3 loop: CASIRTGAGNTIYF. CDR3 bases: TGTGCCAGCATCCGGACAGGGGCTGGAAACACCATATATTTT. This chain links TRBV6-5 with TRBJ1-3; 9 bases are shared with TRBD1. Germline trimming cut 7 bases from V and 2 bases from J; bases unmatched to any gene: 3. The CDR3 is 14 amino acids. The V gene's germline CDR1 is MNHEY and CDR2 SVGAGI.

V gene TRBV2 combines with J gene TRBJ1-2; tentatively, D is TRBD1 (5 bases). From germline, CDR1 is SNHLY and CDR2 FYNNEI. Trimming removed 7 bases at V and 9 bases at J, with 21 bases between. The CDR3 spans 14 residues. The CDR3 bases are TGTGCCAGCACCCGAGTCAGGGATGAGCCCCGCTACACCTTC. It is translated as CASTRVRDEPRYTF.

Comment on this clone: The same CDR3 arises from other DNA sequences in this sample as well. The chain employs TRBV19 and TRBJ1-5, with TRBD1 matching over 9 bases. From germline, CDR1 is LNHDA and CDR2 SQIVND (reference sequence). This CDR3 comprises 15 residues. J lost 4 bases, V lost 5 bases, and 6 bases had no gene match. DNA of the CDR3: TGTGCCAGTAGTCCCACGACAGGGGGGAATCAGCCCCAGCATTTT. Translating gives CASSPTTGGNQPQHF.

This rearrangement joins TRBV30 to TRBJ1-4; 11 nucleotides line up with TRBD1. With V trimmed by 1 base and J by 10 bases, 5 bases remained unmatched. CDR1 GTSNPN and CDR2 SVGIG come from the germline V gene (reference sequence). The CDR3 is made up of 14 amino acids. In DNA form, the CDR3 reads TGTGCCTGGAGTGCAGGGGGACAGGGGGGAAAACTGTTTTTT. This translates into CAWSAGGQGGKLFF. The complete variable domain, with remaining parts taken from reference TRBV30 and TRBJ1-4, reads SQTIHQWPATLVQPVGSPLSLECTVEGTSNPNLYWYRQAAGRGLQLLFYSVGIGQISSEVPQNLSASRPQDRQFILSSKKLLLSDSGFYLCAWSAGGQGGKLFFGSGTQLSVL.

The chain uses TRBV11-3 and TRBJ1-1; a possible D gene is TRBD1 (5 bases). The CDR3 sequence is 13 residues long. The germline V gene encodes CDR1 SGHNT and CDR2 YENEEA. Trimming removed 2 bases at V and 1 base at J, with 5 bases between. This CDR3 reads CASSLTGNTEAFF. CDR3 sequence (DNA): TGTGCCAGCAGCTTAACAGGGAACACTGAAGCTTTCTTT. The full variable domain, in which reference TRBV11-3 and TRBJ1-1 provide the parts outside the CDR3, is EAGVVQSPRYKIIEKKQPVAFWCNPISGHNTLYWYLQNLGQGPELLIRYENEEAVDDSQLPKDRFSAERLKGVDSTLKIQPAELGDSAVYLCASSLTGNTEAFFGQGTRLTVV.

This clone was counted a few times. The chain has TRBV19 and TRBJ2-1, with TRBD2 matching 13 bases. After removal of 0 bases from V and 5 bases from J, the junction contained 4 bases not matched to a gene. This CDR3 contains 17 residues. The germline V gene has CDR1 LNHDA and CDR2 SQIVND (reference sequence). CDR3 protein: CASSIESGTSGNNEQFF. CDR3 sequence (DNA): TGTGCCAGTAGTATAGAGTCGGGGACTAGCGGGAACAATGAGCAGTTCTTC.

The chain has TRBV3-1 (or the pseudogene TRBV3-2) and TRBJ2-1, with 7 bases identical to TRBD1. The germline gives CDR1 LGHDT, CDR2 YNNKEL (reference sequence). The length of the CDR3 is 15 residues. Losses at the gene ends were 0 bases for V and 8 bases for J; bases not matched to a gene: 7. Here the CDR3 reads CASSQEGTARDEQFF. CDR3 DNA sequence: TGTGCCAGCAGCCAAGAGGGGACAGCGAGGGATGAGCAGTTCTTC.

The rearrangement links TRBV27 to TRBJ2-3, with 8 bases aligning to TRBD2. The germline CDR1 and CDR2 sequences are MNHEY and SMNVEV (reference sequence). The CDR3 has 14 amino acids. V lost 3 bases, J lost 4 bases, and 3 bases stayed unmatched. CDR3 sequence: CASSLAGGADTQYF. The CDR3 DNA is TGTGCCAGCAGTTTGGCGGGAGGCGCAGATACGCAGTATTTT.

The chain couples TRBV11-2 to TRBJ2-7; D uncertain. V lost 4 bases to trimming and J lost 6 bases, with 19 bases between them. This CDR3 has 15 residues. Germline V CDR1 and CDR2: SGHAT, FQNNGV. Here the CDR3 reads CASSSSGPGLSEQYF. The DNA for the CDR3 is TGTGCCAGCAGCTCCTCCGGACCGGGCCTGAGCGAGCAGTACTTC.

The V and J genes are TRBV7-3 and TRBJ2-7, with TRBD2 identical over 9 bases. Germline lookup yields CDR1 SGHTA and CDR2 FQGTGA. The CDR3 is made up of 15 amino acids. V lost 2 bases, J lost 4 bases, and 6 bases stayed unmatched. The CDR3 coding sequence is TGTGCCAGCAGCTTATATAGCGGGAGAATATACGAGCAGTACTTC. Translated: CASSLYSGRIYEQYF.

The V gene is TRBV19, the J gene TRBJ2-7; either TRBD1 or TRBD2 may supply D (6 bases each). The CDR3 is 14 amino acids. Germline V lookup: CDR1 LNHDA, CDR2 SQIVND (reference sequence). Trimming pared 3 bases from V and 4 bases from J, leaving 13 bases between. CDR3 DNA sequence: TGTGCCAGTAGTATTACGGGGGCGCCTTACGAGCAGTACTTC. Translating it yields CASSITGAPYEQYF.

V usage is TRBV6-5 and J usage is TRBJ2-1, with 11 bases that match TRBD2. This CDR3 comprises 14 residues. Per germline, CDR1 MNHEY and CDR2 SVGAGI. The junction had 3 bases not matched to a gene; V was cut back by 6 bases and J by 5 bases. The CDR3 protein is CASSRTSGHNEQFF. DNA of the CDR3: TGTGCCAGCAGCCGGACTAGCGGGCACAATGAGCAGTTCTTC.

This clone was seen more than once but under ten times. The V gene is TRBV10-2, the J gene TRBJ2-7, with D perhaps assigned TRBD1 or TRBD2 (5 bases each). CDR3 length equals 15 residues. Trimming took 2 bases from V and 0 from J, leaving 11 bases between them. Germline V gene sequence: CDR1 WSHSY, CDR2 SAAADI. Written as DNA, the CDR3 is TGCGCCAGCAGTGAGAAGGCAGGGAGCTCCTACGAGCAGTACTTC. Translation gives CASSEKAGSSYEQYF.

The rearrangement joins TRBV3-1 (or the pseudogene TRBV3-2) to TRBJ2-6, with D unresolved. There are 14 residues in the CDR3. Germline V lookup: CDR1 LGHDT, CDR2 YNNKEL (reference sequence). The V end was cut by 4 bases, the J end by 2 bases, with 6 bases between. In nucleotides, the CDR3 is TGTGCCAGCAGCCCTATTCCTGGGGCCAACGTCCTGACTTTC. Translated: CASSPIPGANVLTF.

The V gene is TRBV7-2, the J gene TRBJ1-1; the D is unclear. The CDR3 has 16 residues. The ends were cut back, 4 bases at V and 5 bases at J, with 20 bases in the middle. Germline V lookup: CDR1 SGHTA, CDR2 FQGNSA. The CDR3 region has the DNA TGTGCCAGCAGCTCCCCCGCGGTAGGACCGGGAACTGAAGCTTTCTTT. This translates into CASSSPAVGPGTEAFF. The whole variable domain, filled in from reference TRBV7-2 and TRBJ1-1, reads GAGVSQSPSNKVTEKGKDVELRCDPISGHTALYWYRQSLGQGLEFLIYFQGNSAPDKSGLPSDRFSAERTGGSVSTLTIQRTQQEDSAVYLCASSSPAVGPGTEAFFGQGTRLTVV.

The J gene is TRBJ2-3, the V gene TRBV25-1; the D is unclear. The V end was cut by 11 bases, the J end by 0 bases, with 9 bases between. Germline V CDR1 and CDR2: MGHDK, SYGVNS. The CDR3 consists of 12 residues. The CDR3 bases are TGTGCCCCGTGGGGTAGCACAGATACGCAGTATTTT. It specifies CAPWGSTDTQYF.

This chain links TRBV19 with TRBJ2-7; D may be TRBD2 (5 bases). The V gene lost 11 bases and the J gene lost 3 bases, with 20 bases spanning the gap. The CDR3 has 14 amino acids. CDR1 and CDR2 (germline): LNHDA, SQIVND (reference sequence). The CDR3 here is CAPEGGKHFYEQYF. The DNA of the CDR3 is TGTGCCCCGGAAGGAGGCAAACACTTCTACGAGCAGTACTTC. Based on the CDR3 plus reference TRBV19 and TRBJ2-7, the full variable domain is DGGITQSPKYLFRKEGQNVTLSCEQNLNHDAMYWYRQDPGQGLRLIYYSQIVNDFQKGDIAEGYSVSREKKESFPLTVTSAQKNPTAFYLCAPEGGKHFYEQYFGPGTRLTVT.

The CDR3 loop is CASSFRTGQPQHF. The CDR3 DNA follows: TGTGCCAGCAGCTTCCGGACAGGGCAGCCCCAGCATTTT. V gene TRBV7-2 combines with J gene TRBJ1-5; TRBD1 agrees at 8 bases. The CDR3 spans 13 residues. V shed 3 bases, J shed 7 bases, and the junction held 2 bases outside the gene matches. Germline CDR1 is SGHTA and CDR2 is FQGNSA.